What follows describes a single T cell receptor (beta chain). What it binds is not known. At one of its ends the junction is not consistent with the germline gene, which may arise from a read error. The CDR3 is 15 amino acids. In germline, CDR1 is SSHAT, CDR2 FNYEAQ (reference sequence). The record originates from a study of cytomegalovirus exposure and HLA in healthy donors. Study conclusions and caveats: Researchers catalogued roughly 150 TCR beta chains as cytomegalovirus-associated. Some highly shared sequence variants likely arose as a pipeline artifact.

This PCR relied on a set of 60 Vbeta primers and 13 Jbeta primers. TCRdb keeps only in-frame clones here, not all; method: immunoSEQ multiplex PCR. The sample yields about 190,000 clones, around 80% seen once. Sequencing was performed on PBMCs. The receptor comes from a woman in her forties in good health and CMV-seronegative. The chain has TRBV7-7 and TRBJ2-1; TRBD2 aligns across 7 bases. As DNA, the CDR3 is TGTGCTAGCAGCACCTCTAGCGGAAGCTACAATGAGCAGTTCTTC. It translates to CASSTSSGSYNEQFF. Together with reference TRBV7-7 and TRBJ2-1, the CDR3 gives the full variable domain: GAGVSQSPRYKVTKRGQDVTLRCDPISSHATLYWYQQALGQGPEFLTYFNYEAQPDKSGLPSDRFSAERPEGSISTLTIQRTEQRDSAMYRCASSTSSGSYNEQFFGPGTRLTVL.